The rows below give T cell receptor beta chains drawn from one sample of a study of early T cells in non-severe SARS-CoV-2 infection. Using its own MiXCR run on the 5' RACE reads, TCRdb lists one record per CDR3 protein. The table records tens of thousands of distinct CDR3 sequences, less than 9.5% of them present only once. The material sequenced was whole blood. The source is an adult who was a healthcare worker with PCR-confirmed SARS-CoV-2 infection or an uninfected control (not recorded which). Each CDR3 is given with its conserved first and last residue. Fields, in order: J gene, CDR3 length, clone size, D gene, V gene, CDR3 DNA, CDR3 protein. A D gene is named only where the DNA matches it firmly. Clone size is stated in some rows and not others, as once, few, many or a class when expanded.

TRBJ1-1 | 11 | few | NA | TRBV29-1 | TGCAGCGTTGAACGGGGGGCAAAGGCTTTCTTT | CSVERGAKAFF
TRBJ2-7 | 14 | NA | TRBD1 | TRBV20-1 | TGCAGTGCTAGAGATCCCGGGACAGACTACGAGCAGTACTTC | CSARDPGTDYEQYF
TRBJ1-2 | 15 | NA | TRBD1 | TRBV4-1 | TGCGCCAGCAGCCAAGGACCTCAGGGGACAGGGATCTACACCTTC | CASSQGPQGTGIYTF
TRBJ2-3 | 15 | many | NA | TRBV6-6 | TGTGCCAGCAGTTACGGAGCGGACATCACAGATACGCAGTATTTT | CASSYGADITDTQYF
TRBJ1-1 | 16 | NA | NA | TRBV3-1 | TGTGCCAGCAGCCAAGTTGGGAGGGCGATGAACACTGAAGCTTTCTTT | CASSQVGRAMNTEAFF
TRBJ1-2 | 13 | many | TRBD1 | TRBV3-1 | TGTGCCAGCAGCCCCTGGGACAGCTATGGCTACACCTTC | CASSPWDSYGYTF
TRBJ2-1 | 14 | many | TRBD2 | TRBV3-1 | TGTGCCAGCTGCACTAGCGGGAGCCACAATGAGCAGTTCTTC | CASCTSGSHNEQFF
TRBJ2-7 | 12 | NA | NA | TRBV18 | TGTGCCAGCTCACCAGGAGCCTACGAGCAGTACTTC | CASSPGAYEQYF
TRBJ1-3 | 14 | many | NA | TRBV3-1 | TGTGCCAGCAGCCGAGACAGAGATGGAAACACCATATATTTT | CASSRDRDGNTIYF
TRBJ1-5 | 16 | many | TRBD1 | TRBV7-8 | TGTGCCAGCAGCCAAAGGGACAGGGGGAGCAATCAGCCCCAGCATTTT | CASSQRDRGSNQPQHF
TRBJ2-5 | 14 | NA | NA | TRBV10-1 | TGCGCCAGCAATACAACTAAGGAACAAGAGACCCAGTACTTC | CASNTTKEQETQYF
TRBJ2-3 | 15 | few | NA | TRBV5-1 | TGCGCCAGCAGCTTTGGCAGCGTTGGCACAGATACGCAGTATTTT | CASSFGSVGTDTQYF
TRBJ1-3 | 16 | many | NA | TRBV5-8 | TGTGCCAGCAGCTTGCCGTCGATAGGCTCTGGAAACACCATATATTTT | CASSLPSIGSGNTIYF
TRBJ2-7 | 13 | NA | NA | TRBV28 | TGTGCCAGCAATAACAGGATCTCCTACGAGCAGTACTTC | CASNNRISYEQYF
TRBJ2-1 | 14 | many | NA | TRBV11-2 | TGTGCCAGCAGCTTAGTAGTGGGGAGCGGTGAGCAGTTCTTC | CASSLVVGSGEQFF
TRBJ2-5 | 16 | many | TRBD2 | TRBV11-2 | TGTGCCAGCAGCTCCCGACTAGCGGGGACGCAAGAGACCCAGTACTTC | CASSSRLAGTQETQYF
TRBJ2-5 | 11 | many | NA | TRBV2 | TGTGCCAGCAGTCACCGGGACTGGTGGCTCTTC | CASSHRDWWLF
TRBJ2-7 | 14 | many | NA | TRBV7-8 | TGTGCCAGCAGCTTAGGAGACAGCTCCTACGAGCAGTACTTC | CASSLGDSSYEQYF
TRBJ2-5 | 11 | few | NA | TRBV6-6 | TGTGCCTCCGCGGCCCAAGAGACCCAGTACTTC | CASAAQETQYF
TRBJ2-3 | 16 | many | TRBD2 | TRBV7-2 | TGTGCCAGCAGCTCCCCACTAGCGGGAAGCACAGATACGCAGTATTTT | CASSSPLAGSTDTQYF
TRBJ2-7 | 13 | NA | TRBD2 | TRBV20-1 | TGCAGTGCTGGGAGCGGGAGTGCTTACGAGCAGTACTTC | CSAGSGSAYEQYF
TRBJ2-3 | 15 | few | TRBD1 | TRBV5-6 | TGTGCCAGCAGCTTTGACAGGGTTGGAACAGATACGCAGTATTTT | CASSFDRVGTDTQYF
TRBJ2-7 | 15 | many | TRBD1 | TRBV7-9 | TGTGCCAGCAGCTTAGTCACCTTCGACAGGGACGAGCAGTACTTC | CASSLVTFDRDEQYF
TRBJ2-7 | 16 | few | TRBD2 | TRBV12-3/TRBV12-4 | TGTGCCAGCAGGGCCGCCGGGACTAGCGGGAGGGGCGAGCAGTACTTC | CASRAAGTSGRGEQYF
TRBJ2-7 | 14 | many | TRBD2 | TRBV5-1 | TGCGCCAGCAGCTTTGACAGCGGGGGCAACGAGCAGTACTTC | CASSFDSGGNEQYF
TRBJ2-2 | 18 | many | TRBD2 | TRBV15 | TGTGCCACCAGCATCTTCCTCGGGCTAGCGGGAGACACCGGGGAGCTGTTTTTT | CATSIFLGLAGDTGELFF
TRBJ2-3 | 16 | many | TRBD2 | TRBV18 | TGTGCCAGCTCACCACCCCAGCGGGGGTACACAGATACGCAGTATTTT | CASSPPQRGYTDTQYF
TRBJ2-3 | 13 | many | NA | TRBV20-1 | TGCAGTGCTAGAGGGCACCTCACAGATACGCAGTATTTT | CSARGHLTDTQYF
TRBJ2-7 | 14 | many | NA | TRBV2 | TGTGCCAGCAGTGCGGGACACAGCTCCTACGAGCAGTACTTC | CASSAGHSSYEQYF
TRBJ1-1 | 16 | NA | TRBD1 | TRBV2 | TGTGCCAGCACCGCAGACAGGGGGCGGATCGGGGATGAAGCTTTCTTT | CASTADRGRIGDEAFF